This TCR beta chain was observed in a study of blood T cells in healthy people across ages. Study observations and caveats: TCR beta diversity tracked closely with naive T cell percentage. Not knowing donor CMV status may have confounded expanded clonotype changes.

In this sample, this clonotype turned up a few times. The antigen is undetermined. The use of a sample-barcoded 5' primer and a J-beta primer mix characterized a second PCR of about 7 to 12 cycles. A template-switch adaptor with 12 random nucleotides tagged each cDNA molecule. Via MiXCR, TCRdb re-called the 5' RACE reads, giving one row per CDR3 protein. The sample yields 800,000 or so distinct CDR3 sequences, 46% seen once. The sequenced sample consisted of blood. The source is a man older than 75 in good health.

As DNA, the CDR3 is TGCAGCGCCCAGACAGGGACGAACACTGAAGCTTTCTTT. Protein sequence: CSAQTGTNTEAFF. V is TRBV29-1 and J is TRBJ1-1; the match to TRBD1 covers 7 bases. J lost 1 base, V lost 7 bases, and 6 bases had no gene match. This CDR3 has 13 residues. Germline V CDR1 and CDR2: SQVTM, ANQGSEA. Based on the CDR3 plus reference TRBV29-1 and TRBJ1-1, the full variable domain is SAVISQKPSRDICQRGTSLTIQCQVDSQVTMMFWYRQQPGQSLTLIATANQGSEATYESGFVIDKFPISRPNLTFSTLTVSNMSPEDSSIYLCSAQTGTNTEAFFGQGTRLTVV.